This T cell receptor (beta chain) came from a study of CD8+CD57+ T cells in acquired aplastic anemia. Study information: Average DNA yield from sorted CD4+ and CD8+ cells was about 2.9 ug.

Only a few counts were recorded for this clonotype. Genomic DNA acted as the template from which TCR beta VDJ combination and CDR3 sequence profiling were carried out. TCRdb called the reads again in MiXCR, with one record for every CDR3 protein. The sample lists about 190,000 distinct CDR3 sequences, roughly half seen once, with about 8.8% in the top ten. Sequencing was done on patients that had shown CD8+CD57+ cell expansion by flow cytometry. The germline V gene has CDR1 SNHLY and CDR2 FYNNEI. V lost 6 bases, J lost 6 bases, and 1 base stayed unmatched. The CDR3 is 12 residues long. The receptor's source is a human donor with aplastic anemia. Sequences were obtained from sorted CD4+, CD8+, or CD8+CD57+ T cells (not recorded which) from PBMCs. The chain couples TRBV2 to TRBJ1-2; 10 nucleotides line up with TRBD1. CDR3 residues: CASRGTGDGYTF. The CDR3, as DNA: TGTGCCAGCAGGGGGACAGGGGATGGCTACACCTTC.